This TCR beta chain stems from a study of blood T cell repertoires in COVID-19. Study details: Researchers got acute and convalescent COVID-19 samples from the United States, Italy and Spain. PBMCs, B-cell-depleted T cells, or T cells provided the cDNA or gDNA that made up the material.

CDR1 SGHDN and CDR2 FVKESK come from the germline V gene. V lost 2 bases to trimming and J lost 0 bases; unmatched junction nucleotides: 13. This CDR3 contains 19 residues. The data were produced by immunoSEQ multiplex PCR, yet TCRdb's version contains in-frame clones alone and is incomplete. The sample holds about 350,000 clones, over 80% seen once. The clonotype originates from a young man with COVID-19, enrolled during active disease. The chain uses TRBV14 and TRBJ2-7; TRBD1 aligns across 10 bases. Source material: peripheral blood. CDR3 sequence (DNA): TGTGCCAGCAGCCAACGGTTTGGACAGGGGGTAGAGGGCTCCTACGAGCAGTACTTC. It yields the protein CASSQRFGQGVEGSYEQYF.